This T cell receptor beta chain was identified during a study of blood T cells in healthy people across ages. V was cut by 3 bases and J by 4 bases, with 4 bases left in between. The CDR3 contains 13 residues. CDR1 is SEHNR and CDR2 is FQNEAQ in the germline V gene (reference sequence). Using a J-beta primer mix together with a sample-barcoded 5' primer, a second PCR was run for roughly 7 to 11 cycles. One entry per CDR3 protein results from TCRdb running MiXCR on the 5' RACE reads. The sample records roughly 730,000 distinct CDR3 sequences, around 50% being singletons. The rearrangement links TRBV7-9 to TRBJ2-6; no clear D. The receptor was isolated from a man aged 35 to 55 in good health. Sequenced material: blood. The CDR3 bases are TGTGCCAGCAGCTTTGTAGGGGCCAACGTCCTGACTTTC. It is translated as CASSFVGANVLTF.